The sequence of this T cell receptor (beta chain) was determined in a study of T cell repertoires in cytomegalovirus infection. For the study at large: Both a matching HLA type and CMV infection were indicated by public TCR beta signatures.

Germline loops: CDR1 SGHTA, CDR2 FQGNSA. With 2 bases removed from V and 0 bases from J, the gap between germline ends came to 2 bases. The CDR3 is made up of 13 amino acids. One entry per CDR3 protein results from TCRdb running MiXCR on the reads. The table records hundreds of thousands of distinct CDR3 sequences, roughly a sixth of them present only once. Overall study results and limits: Dominating the ex vivo response were HLA-C-restricted CMV-specific TCR beta clonotypes.

This clonotype was counted many times. What it recognizes is unknown. Sequencing input: PBMCs. The clonotype comes from a human donor in good health (CMV status not recorded). Some clones in this sample may be carry-over from other donors' samples. The rearrangement joins TRBV7-2 to TRBJ1-5; unclear D gene. CDR3 amino acids: CASSLTSNQPQHF. The CDR3 DNA reads as TGTGCCAGCAGCTTAACTAGCAATCAGCCCCAGCATTTT.